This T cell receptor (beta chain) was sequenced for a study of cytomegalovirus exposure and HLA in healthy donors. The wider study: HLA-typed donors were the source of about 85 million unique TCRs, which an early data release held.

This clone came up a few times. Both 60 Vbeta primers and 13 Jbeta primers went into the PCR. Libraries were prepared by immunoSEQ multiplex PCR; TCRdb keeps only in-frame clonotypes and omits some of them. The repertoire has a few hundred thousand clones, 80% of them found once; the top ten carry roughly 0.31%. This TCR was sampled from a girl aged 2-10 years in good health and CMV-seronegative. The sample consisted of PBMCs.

The CDR3 here is CASSYSRALPQHF. CDR3 nucleotides: TGTGCCAGCAGTTACTCGAGGGCTTTGCCCCAGCATTTT. The rearrangement joins TRBV6-6 to TRBJ1-5, with D uncertain. Deletions cut 0 bases from V and 9 bases from J, with 9 bases between. The germline V gene has CDR1 MNHNY and CDR2 SVGAGI (reference sequence). The CDR3 is 13 residues long.